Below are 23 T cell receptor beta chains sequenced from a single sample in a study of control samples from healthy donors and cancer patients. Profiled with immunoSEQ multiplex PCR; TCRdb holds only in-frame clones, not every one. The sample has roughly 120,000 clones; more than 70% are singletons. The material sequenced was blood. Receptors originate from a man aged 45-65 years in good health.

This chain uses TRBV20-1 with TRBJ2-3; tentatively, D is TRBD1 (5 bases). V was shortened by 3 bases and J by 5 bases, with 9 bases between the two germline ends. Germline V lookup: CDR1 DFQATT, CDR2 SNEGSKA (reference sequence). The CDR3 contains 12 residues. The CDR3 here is CSASPDRDTQYF. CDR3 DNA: TGCAGTGCTAGTCCCGACAGAGATACGCAGTATTTT.

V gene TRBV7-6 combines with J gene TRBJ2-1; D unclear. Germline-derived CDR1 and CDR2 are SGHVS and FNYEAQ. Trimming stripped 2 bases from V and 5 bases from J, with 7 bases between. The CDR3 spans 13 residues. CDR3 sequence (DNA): TGTGCCAGCAGCTTAAACTCACACAATGAGCAGTTCTTC. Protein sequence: CASSLNSHNEQFF. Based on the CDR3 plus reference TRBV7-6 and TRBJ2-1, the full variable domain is GAGVSQSPRYKVTKRGQDVALRCDPISGHVSLYWYRQALGQGPEFLTYFNYEAQQDKSGLPNDRFSAERPEGSISTLTIQRTEQRDSAMYRCASSLNSHNEQFFGPGTRLTVL.

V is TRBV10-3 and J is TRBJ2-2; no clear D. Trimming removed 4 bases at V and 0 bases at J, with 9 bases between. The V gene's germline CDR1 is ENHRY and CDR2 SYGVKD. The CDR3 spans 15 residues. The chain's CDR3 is CAISARGTNTGELFF. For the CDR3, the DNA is TGTGCCATCAGTGCGCGAGGTACGAACACCGGGGAGCTGTTTTTT.

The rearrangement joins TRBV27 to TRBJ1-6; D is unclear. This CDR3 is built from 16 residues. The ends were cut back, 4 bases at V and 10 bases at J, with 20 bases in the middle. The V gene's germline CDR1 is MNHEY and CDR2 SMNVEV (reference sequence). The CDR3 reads CASSYRDFVSGSPLHF. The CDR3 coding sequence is TGTGCCAGCAGTTACCGGGATTTTGTTTCTGGGTCACCCCTCCACTTT.

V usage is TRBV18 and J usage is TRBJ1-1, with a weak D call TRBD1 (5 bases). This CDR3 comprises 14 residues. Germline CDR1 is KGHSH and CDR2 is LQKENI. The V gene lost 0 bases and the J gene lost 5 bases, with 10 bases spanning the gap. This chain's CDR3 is CASSPPGGGTEAFF. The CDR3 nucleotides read TGTGCCAGCTCACCACCGGGGGGGGGTACTGAAGCTTTCTTT.

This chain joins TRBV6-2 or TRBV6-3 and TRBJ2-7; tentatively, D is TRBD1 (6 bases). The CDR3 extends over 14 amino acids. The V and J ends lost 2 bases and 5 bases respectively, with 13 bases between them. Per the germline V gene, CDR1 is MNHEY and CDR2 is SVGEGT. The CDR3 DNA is TGTGCCAGCAGTTACCCACAGGGAACCCACGAGCAGTACTTC. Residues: CASSYPQGTHEQYF.

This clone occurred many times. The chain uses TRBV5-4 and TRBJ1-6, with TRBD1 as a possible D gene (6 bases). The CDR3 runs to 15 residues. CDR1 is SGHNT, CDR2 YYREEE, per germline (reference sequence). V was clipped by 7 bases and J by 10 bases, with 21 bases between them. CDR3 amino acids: CASLYKTGGVSPLHF. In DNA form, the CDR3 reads TGTGCCAGCTTATACAAGACAGGAGGAGTGTCACCCCTCCACTTT.

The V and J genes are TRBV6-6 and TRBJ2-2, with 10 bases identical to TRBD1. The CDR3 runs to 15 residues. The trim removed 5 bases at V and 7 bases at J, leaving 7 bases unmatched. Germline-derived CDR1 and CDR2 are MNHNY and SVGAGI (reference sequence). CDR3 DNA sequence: TGTGCCAGCAGTGGCGGACAGGGGGGGATCGGGGAGCTGTTTTTT. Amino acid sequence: CASSGGQGGIGELFF.

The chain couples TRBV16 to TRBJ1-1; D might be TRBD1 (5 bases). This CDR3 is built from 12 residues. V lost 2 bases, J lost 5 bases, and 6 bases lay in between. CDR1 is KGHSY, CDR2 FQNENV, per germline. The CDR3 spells CASSQQGTEAFF. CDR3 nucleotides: TGTGCCAGCAGCCAACAGGGAACTGAAGCTTTCTTT.

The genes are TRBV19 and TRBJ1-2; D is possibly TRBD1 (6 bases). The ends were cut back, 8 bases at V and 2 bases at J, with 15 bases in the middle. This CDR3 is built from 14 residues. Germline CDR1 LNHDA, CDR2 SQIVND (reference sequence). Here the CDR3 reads CASQIGGTNYGYTF. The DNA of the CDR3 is TGTGCCAGTCAGATCGGGGGCACGAACTATGGCTACACCTTC. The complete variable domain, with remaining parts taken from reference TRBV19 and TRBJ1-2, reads DGGITQSPKYLFRKEGQNVTLSCEQNLNHDAMYWYRQDPGQGLRLIYYSQIVNDFQKGDIAEGYSVSREKKESFPLTVTSAQKNPTAFYLCASQIGGTNYGYTFGSGTRLTVV.

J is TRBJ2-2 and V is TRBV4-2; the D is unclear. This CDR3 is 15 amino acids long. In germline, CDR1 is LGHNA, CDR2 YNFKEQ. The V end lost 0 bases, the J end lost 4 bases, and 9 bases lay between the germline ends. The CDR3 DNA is TGTGCCAGCAGCCAAGATCGACATCCCACCGGGGAGCTGTTTTTT. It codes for CASSQDRHPTGELFF.

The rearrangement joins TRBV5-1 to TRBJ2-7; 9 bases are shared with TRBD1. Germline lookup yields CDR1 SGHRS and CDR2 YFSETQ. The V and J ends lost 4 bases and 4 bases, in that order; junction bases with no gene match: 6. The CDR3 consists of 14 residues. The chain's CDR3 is CASSQMTGGYEQYF. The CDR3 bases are TGCGCCAGCAGCCAAATGACAGGGGGTTACGAGCAGTACTTC. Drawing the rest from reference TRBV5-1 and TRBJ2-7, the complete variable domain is KAGVTQTPRYLIKTRGQQVTLSCSPISGHRSVSWYQQTPGQGLQFLFEYFSETQRNKGNFPGRFSGRQFSNSRSEMNVSTLELGDSALYLCASSQMTGGYEQYFGPGTRLTVT.

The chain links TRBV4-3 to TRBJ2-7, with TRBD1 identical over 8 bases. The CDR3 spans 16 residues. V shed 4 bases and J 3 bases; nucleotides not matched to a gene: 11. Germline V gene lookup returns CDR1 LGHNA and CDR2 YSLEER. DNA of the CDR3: TGCGCCAGCAGCCTTCACTACCGGGACAGGAGCTACGAGCAGTACTTC. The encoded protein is CASSLHYRDRSYEQYF.

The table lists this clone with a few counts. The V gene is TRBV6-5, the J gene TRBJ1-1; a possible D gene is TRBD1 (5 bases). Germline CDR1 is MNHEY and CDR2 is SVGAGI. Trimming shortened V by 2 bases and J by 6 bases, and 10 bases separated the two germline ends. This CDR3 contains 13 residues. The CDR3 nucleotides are TGTGCCAGCAGTTACGGGGCAGCTGCTGAAGCTTTCTTT. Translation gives CASSYGAAAEAFF.

This chain's CDR3 is CASSYSPDRGNTEAFF. The CDR3 nucleotides read TGTGCCAGCAGTTACTCGCCAGACAGGGGGAACACTGAAGCTTTCTTT. The chain employs TRBV6-2 or TRBV6-3 and TRBJ1-1; 8 bases align to TRBD1. V was pared by 0 bases and J by 1 base, with 4 bases of the junction left unmatched. Germline CDR1 is MNHEY and CDR2 is SVGEGT. This CDR3 has 16 residues.

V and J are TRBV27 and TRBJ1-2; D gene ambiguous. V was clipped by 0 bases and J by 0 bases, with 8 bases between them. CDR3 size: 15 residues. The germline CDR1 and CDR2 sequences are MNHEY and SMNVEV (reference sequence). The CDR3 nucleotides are TGTGCCAGCAGTTTATCGCGCGGAGCTAACTATGGCTACACCTTC. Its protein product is CASSLSRGANYGYTF.

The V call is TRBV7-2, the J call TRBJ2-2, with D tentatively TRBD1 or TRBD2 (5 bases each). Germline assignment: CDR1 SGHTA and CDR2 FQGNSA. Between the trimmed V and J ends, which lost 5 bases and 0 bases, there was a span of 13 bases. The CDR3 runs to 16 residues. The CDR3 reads CASSPGRGTNTGELFF. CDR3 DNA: TGTGCCAGCAGCCCCGGACGGGGCACGAACACCGGGGAGCTGTTTTTT.

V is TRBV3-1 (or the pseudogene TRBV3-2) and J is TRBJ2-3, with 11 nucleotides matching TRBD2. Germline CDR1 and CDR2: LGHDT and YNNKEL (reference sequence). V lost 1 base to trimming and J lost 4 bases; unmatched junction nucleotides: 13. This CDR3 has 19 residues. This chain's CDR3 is CASSQVRWRSGGAPDTQYF. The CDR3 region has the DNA TGTGCCAGCAGCCAAGTCAGGTGGCGTAGCGGGGGGGCTCCAGATACGCAGTATTTT.

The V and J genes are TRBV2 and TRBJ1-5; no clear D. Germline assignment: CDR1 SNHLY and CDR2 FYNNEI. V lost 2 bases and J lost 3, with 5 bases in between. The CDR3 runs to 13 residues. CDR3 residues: CASSERYNQPQHF. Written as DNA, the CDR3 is TGTGCCAGCAGTGAAAGGTACAATCAGCCCCAGCATTTT. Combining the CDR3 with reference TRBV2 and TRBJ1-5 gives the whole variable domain EPEVTQTPSHQVTQMGQEVILRCVPISNHLYFYWYRQILGQKVEFLVSFYNNEISEKSEIFDDQFSVERPDGSNFTLKIRSTKLEDSAMYFCASSERYNQPQHFGDGTRLSIL.

The CDR3 region is CASSQATEHYGYTF. The CDR3 nucleotides are TGTGCCAGTAGTCAGGCTACAGAGCACTATGGCTACACCTTC. The chain has TRBV19 and TRBJ1-2; D gene unclear. The CDR3 covers 14 residues. V lost 5 bases, J lost 3 bases, and 13 bases lay in between. Germline V gene lookup returns CDR1 LNHDA and CDR2 SQIVND (reference sequence).

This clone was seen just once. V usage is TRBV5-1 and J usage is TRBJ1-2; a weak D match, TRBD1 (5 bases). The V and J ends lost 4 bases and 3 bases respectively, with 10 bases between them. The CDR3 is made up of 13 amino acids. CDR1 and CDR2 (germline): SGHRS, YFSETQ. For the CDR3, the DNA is TGCGCCAGCAGCCTTTTGACAGACTATGGCTACACCTTC. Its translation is CASSLLTDYGYTF.

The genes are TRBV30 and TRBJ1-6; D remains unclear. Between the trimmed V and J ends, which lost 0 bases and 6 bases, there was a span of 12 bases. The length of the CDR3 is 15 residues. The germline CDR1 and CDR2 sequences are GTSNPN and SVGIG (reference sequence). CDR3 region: CAWSVSGWTNSPLHF. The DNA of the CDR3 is TGTGCCTGGAGTGTCAGTGGTTGGACTAATTCACCCCTCCACTTT.

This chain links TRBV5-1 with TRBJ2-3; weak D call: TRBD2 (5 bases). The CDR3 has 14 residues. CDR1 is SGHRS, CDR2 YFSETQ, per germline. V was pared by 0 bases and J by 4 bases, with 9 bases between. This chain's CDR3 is CASSLAMRADTQYF. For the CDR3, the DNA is TGCGCCAGCAGCTTGGCCATGAGGGCAGATACGCAGTATTTT.